Listed below are T cell receptor beta chains from one sample, sequenced in a study of cytomegalovirus exposure and HLA in healthy donors. Profiling relied on immunoSEQ multiplex PCR, and the TCRdb table lists in-frame clones only, not all of them. Here the sample spans about 140,000 clones, 60% to 80% being singletons. Sequencing was performed on PBMCs. The receptors derive from a woman younger than 45 in good health and CMV-seronegative. Both conserved end residues are part of each CDR3. Each record gives: J gene, clone size, V gene, D gene, CDR3 DNA, CDR3 protein. D genes are given only for firm matches. Rows give clone size only sometimes, using once, few, many, or a class for an expanded clone.

TRBJ1-2,.,TRBV7-2,TRBD1,TGTGCCAGCAGCATCCAGACAGGGCAGGATGGCTACACCTTC,CASSIQTGQDGYTF
TRBJ1-1,.,TRBV5-4,.,TGTGCCAGCAGCTCGGACAGAGTACGACAAGCTTTCTTT,CASSSDRVRQAFF
TRBJ1-1,.,TRBV7-8,.,TGTGCCAGCAGCTTAGTCGGGGGTCCGAACACTGAAGCTTTCTTT,CASSLVGGPNTEAFF
TRBJ1-1,.,TRBV5-1,.,TGCGCCAGCAGCTTGGACAGGTCCACCACTGAAGCTTTCTTT,CASSLDRSTTEAFF
TRBJ1-1,.,TRBV5-8,.,TGTGCCAGCAGCTTGGACGCCGACAGATCGAACACTGAAGCTTTCTTT,CASSLDADRSNTEAFF
TRBJ1-2,.,TRBV7-9,.,TGTGCCAGCAGCTTGACAGAAACTAACTATGGCTACACCTTC,CASSLTETNYGYTF
TRBJ1-1,.,TRBV6-1,.,TGTGCCAGCAGTGAAGGGGGAGACACTGAAGCTTTCTTT,CASSEGGDTEAFF
TRBJ2-5,.,TRBV5-4,TRBD1,TGTGCCAGCAGCTTGAACCGGAGACAGGGACAAGAGACCCAGTACTTC,CASSLNRRQGQETQYF
TRBJ2-5,.,TRBV30,.,TGTGCCTGGAGTGTACGTGGGATTGGGGCCGGAGAGACCCAGTACTTC,CAWSVRGIGAGETQYF
TRBJ1-1,.,TRBV4-1,.,TGCGCCAGCAGGCCTACAGGCGGAACCGTGGGCACTGAAGCTTTCTTT,CASRPTGGTVGTEAFF
TRBJ1-1,.,TRBV9,TRBD1,TGTGCCAGCAACCAGGGGGTGAACACTGAAGCTTTCTTT,CASNQGVNTEAFF
TRBJ2-1,.,TRBV19,.,TGTGCCAGTAGTATATGGGTGAGCGGGTCCCGCAATGAGCAGTTCTTC,CASSIWVSGSRNEQFF
TRBJ2-2,.,TRBV5-1,.,TGCGCCAGCAGCCCCAGGGGCGATGACACCGGGGAGCTGTTTTTT,CASSPRGDDTGELFF
TRBJ1-3,.,TRBV7-9,.,TGTGCCAGCAGCTCCAGCGGGGGGGGAGGAAACACCATATATTTT,CASSSSGGGGNTIYF
TRBJ1-1,.,TRBV29-1,TRBD1,TGCAGCGTTCCCCTGACAGGGGAAAACACTGAAGCTTTCTTT,CSVPLTGENTEAFF
TRBJ2-1,.,TRBV2,.,TGTGCCAGCTCGACAGTGGCCTACAATGAGCAGTTCTTC,CASSTVAYNEQFF
TRBJ1-4,.,TRBV30,TRBD1,TGTGCCTTGGTACGGGACAGGGGGCAAGTAGACGAAAAACTGTTTTTT,CALVRDRGQVDEKLFF
TRBJ1-5,.,TRBV9,.,TGTGCCAGCAGCGTAGAGGCAGCGGAGCAGCCCCAGCATTTT,CASSVEAAEQPQHF
TRBJ1-5,.,TRBV30,TRBD1,TGTGCCTGGAGTCCAATACAGGGGAGAGGCAATCAGCCCCAGCATTTT,CAWSPIQGRGNQPQHF
TRBJ1-1,.,TRBV30,TRBD1,TGTGCCTGGACGACAGGGTCGGTTGTAGCTTTCTTT,CAWTTGSVVAFF
TRBJ2-7,.,TRBV5-4,.,TGTGCCAGCAGCTTCCATAACAGGGTTAGCGAGCAGTACTTC,CASSFHNRVSEQYF
TRBJ2-7,.,TRBV2,.,TGTGCCTCCCTAAACCGGTTCTACGAGCAGTACTTC,CASLNRFYEQYF
TRBJ1-2,.,TRBV28,TRBD1,TGTGCCAGCACGGGGACAGGGAACTATGGCTACACCTTC,CASTGTGNYGYTF
TRBJ1-2,once,TRBV5-1,.,TGCGCCAGCAGCCTTGAGAGCAGGGACTATGGCTACACCTTC,CASSLESRDYGYTF
TRBJ2-3,once,TRBV9,.,TGTGCCAGCAGCGTAGCGGCGGGGACGGATACGCAGTATTTT,CASSVAAGTDTQYF
TRBJ1-3,.,TRBV6-5,TRBD1,TGTGCCAGCAGTTACTCGACAGGGTGGTCTGGAAACACCATATATTTT,CASSYSTGWSGNTIYF
TRBJ2-5,.,TRBV19,TRBD1,TGTGCCAGTAGTACCGGGACAGGAGAGTACCAAGAGACCCAGTACTTC,CASSTGTGEYQETQYF
TRBJ1-5,.,TRBV2,.,TGTGCCAGCAGGATGCAGGGGATTGTGGGTCAGCCCCAGCATTTT,CASRMQGIVGQPQHF
TRBJ2-2,.,TRBV6-6,TRBD1,TGTGCCAGCAGCCTGGGACAGCGAAACACCGGGGAGCTGTTTTTT,CASSLGQRNTGELFF
TRBJ1-2,.,TRBV27,.,TGTGCCAGCAGATCGCAGGGAGGGGGGGTAGAAGGCTACACCTTC,CASRSQGGGVEGYTF
TRBJ2-1,.,TRBV7-2,TRBD2,TGTGCCAGCAGCCCGTGGACTAGCGGGGGGGTAGGCGAGCAGTTCTTC,CASSPWTSGGVGEQFF
TRBJ2-7,.,TRBV10-2,.,TGCGCCAGCAGTGAGCTAGCAGTAAGCTACGAGCAGTACTTC,CASSELAVSYEQYF
TRBJ2-5,.,TRBV7-3,TRBD2,TGTGCCAGCAGCGAGTTGATAGCGGGGGGGTCAGAGACCCAGTACTTC,CASSELIAGGSETQYF
TRBJ2-3,.,TRBV9,.,TGTGCCAGCAGCCCCAGTTTGTACGGGGGACAGAGCACAGATACGCAGTATTTT,CASSPSLYGGQSTDTQYF
TRBJ1-5,.,TRBV2,TRBD1,TGTGCCAGCAGTGACAGACAGGGGACAAATCAGCCCCAGCATTTT,CASSDRQGTNQPQHF
TRBJ2-2,.,TRBV9,TRBD2,TGTGCCAGCAGCGTACTCCCTAGCGGGGGGCGTACCGGGGAGCTGTTTTTT,CASSVLPSGGRTGELFF
TRBJ1-1,.,TRBV6-1,TRBD1,TGTGCCAGCAGGAAGGGACAGACTTACACTGAAGCTTTCTTT,CASRKGQTYTEAFF